These 21 T cell receptor beta chains were sequenced from one sample in a study of T cells in Graves' hyperthyroidism and ophthalmopathy. TCR beta CDR3 sequences were amplified from RNA transcripts. The primer set for the first-round RT-PCR of the TCR CDR3 was HTBI. One entry per CDR3 protein results from TCRdb running MiXCR on the multiplex PCR reads. The table includes some 490,000 distinct CDR3 sequences, roughly 22% detected once. Sequenced sample: blood. The receptors derive from a woman in her 70s with Graves' ophthalmopathy.

In this sample, this clonotype turned up once. The J gene is TRBJ2-1, the V gene TRBV5-1; no reliable D call. V lost 2 bases and J 4 bases, leaving 7 bases between the germline ends. This CDR3 has 13 amino acids. The germline gives CDR1 SGHRS, CDR2 YFSETQ. The CDR3 protein is CASSFGIYNEQFF. The CDR3 DNA reads as TGCGCCAGCAGCTTCGGAATATACAATGAGCAGTTCTTC.

Comment on this clonotype: The junction differs from germline at one of its ends, possibly a read error. The chain is built from TRBV2 and TRBJ1-3, with D possibly being TRBD1 (6 bases). The CDR3 has 15 residues. Per the germline V gene, CDR1 is SNHLY and CDR2 is FYNNEI. CDR3 sequence (DNA): TGTGCCAGCAGCACAGGGTACCCCAATGGAAACACCGTATATTTT. Translating it yields CASSTGYPNGNTVYF.

This clonotype has just a few counts. The J gene is TRBJ1-6, the V gene TRBV27; possible D gene TRBD1, 6 bases. This CDR3 contains 13 residues. The V and J ends lost 9 bases and 7 bases respectively, with 13 bases between them. CDR1 and CDR2 from the germline V gene are MNHEY and SMNVEV (reference sequence). The CDR3 reads CASNIDRNSPLHF. In nucleotides, the CDR3 is TGTGCCAGTAACATAGACAGGAATTCACCCCTCCACTTT.

This clonotype was seen a handful of times. This rearrangement joins TRBV12-3 or TRBV12-4 to TRBJ2-2; 7 bases fit TRBD2. There are 14 residues in the CDR3. Germline trimming cut 7 bases from V and 2 bases from J; bases unmatched to any gene: 4. The CDR3 protein is CASTRDYNTGELFF. The CDR3 DNA follows: TGTGCCAGCACCCGGGACTATAACACCGGGGAGCTGTTTTTT.

This clonotype was counted a few times. The chain links TRBV28 to TRBJ2-4, with D perhaps TRBD1 (6 bases). V shed 5 bases and J shed 7 bases, with 9 bases lying between them. The CDR3 spans 12 residues. CDR1 MDHEN and CDR2 SYDVKM come from the germline V gene. CDR3 amino acids: CASSLDRNIQYF. The CDR3 bases are TGTGCCAGCAGTCTAGACAGGAACATTCAGTACTTC.

This clonotype has a handful of counts. One end of the junction does not line up with germline, which may come from a read error. The chain uses TRBV18 and TRBJ1-1; D call uncertain. Germline CDR1 and CDR2: KGHSH and LQKENI. The CDR3 is 13 amino acids. DNA for the CDR3: TGTGCCAGCTCACCAGGGCTGAACACTGGAGCTTTCTTT. Translated: CASSPGLNTGAFF. Filled out from reference TRBV18 and TRBJ1-1, the complete variable domain reads NAGVMQNPRHLVRRRGQEARLRCSPMKGHSHVYWYRQLPEEGLKFMVYLQKENIIDESGMPKERFSAEFPKEGPSILRIQQVVRGDSAAYFCASSPGLNTGAFFGQGTRLTVV.

The table lists this clonotype with a few counts. The rearrangement uses TRBV2 and TRBJ1-6; 9 positions match TRBD1. There are 15 residues in the CDR3. Trimming at V came to 4 bases and at J to 6 bases, leaving 4 bases not matched to a gene. Germline V CDR1 and CDR2: SNHLY, FYNNEI. Here the CDR3 reads CASSGLGQGNSPLHF. The CDR3 region has the DNA TGTGCCAGCAGTGGTCTGGGACAGGGTAATTCACCCCTCCACTTT.

The table lists this clonotype with a few counts. The chain links TRBV30 to TRBJ1-2, with D maybe TRBD1 (5 bases). CDR1 and CDR2 (germline): GTSNPN, SVGIG (reference sequence). The CDR3 totals 14 residues. V was pared by 0 bases and J by 3 bases, with 11 bases between. CDR3 nucleotide sequence: TGTGCCTGGAGTGTGAAGGGGCTGGACTATGGCTACACCTTC. Amino acids: CAWSVKGLDYGYTF.

This clonotype was seen ten or more times. The V gene is TRBV3-1, the J gene TRBJ1-2; D gene uncertain. The V end was cut by 3 bases, the J end by 7 bases, with 9 bases between. Germline V gives CDR1 LGHDT, CDR2 YNNKEL (reference sequence). This CDR3 has 12 residues. CDR3 sequence reads: CASSQASGGYTF. CDR3 coding DNA: TGTGCCAGCAGCCAGGCTTCAGGTGGCTACACCTTC.

The chain carries TRBV20-1 and TRBJ1-2; a weak D match, TRBD1 (5 bases). V gave up 5 bases and J gave up 4 bases, with 14 bases separating them. CDR3 length equals 13 residues. Germline loops: CDR1 DFQATT, CDR2 SNEGSKA (reference sequence). CDR3 DNA sequence: TGCAGTGCTTGGACCGGGGGAATCTATGGCTACACCTTC. As protein: CSAWTGGIYGYTF.

This clonotype was seen only a few times. The rearrangement links TRBV12-5 to TRBJ1-5, with 8 bases lining up with TRBD1. This CDR3 is built from 16 residues. Losses at the gene ends were 0 bases for V and 6 bases for J; bases not matched to a gene: 7. From germline, CDR1 is LGHNT and CDR2 FRNRAP. CDR3 protein: CASGLVSTGVGQPQHF. CDR3 sequence (DNA): TGTGCTAGTGGTTTGGTATCGACAGGGGTTGGTCAGCCCCAGCATTTT.

V and J are TRBV20-1 and TRBJ2-2; TRBD2 agrees at 10 bases. This CDR3 spans 15 amino acids. The V gene's germline CDR1 is DFQATT and CDR2 SNEGSKA (reference sequence). V lost 7 bases to trimming and J lost 5 bases; unmatched junction nucleotides: 10. The CDR3 spells CSDTSSGRGTGELFF. The CDR3 DNA follows: TGCAGTGATACTTCTAGCGGGAGAGGAACCGGGGAGCTGTTTTTT.

This clonotype was detected a few times. The rearrangement joins TRBV5-5 to TRBJ2-3; TRBD2 matches 8 bases. V lost 4 bases, J lost 0 bases, and 13 bases stayed unmatched. The CDR3 runs 18 residues. Germline assignment: CDR1 SGHKS and CDR2 YYEKEE (reference sequence). The CDR3 DNA reads as TGTGCCAGCAGCCCCCCCGCCCGGGCTAGCGGGAGCACAGATACGCAGTATTTT. Its translation is CASSPPARASGSTDTQYF.

The CDR3 loop is CSAGTGKGTEAFF. For the CDR3, the DNA is TGCAGTGCAGGGACAGGGAAGGGCACTGAAGCTTTCTTT. The rearrangement joins TRBV20-1 to TRBJ1-1, with 9 nucleotides matching TRBD1. Per the germline V gene, CDR1 is DFQATT and CDR2 is SNEGSKA (reference sequence). The CDR3 totals 13 residues. Trimming at V came to 6 bases and at J to 4 bases, leaving 6 bases not matched to a gene.

This clonotype was observed at least ten times. V gene TRBV30 combines with J gene TRBJ1-1, with D maybe TRBD1 (5 bases). The CDR3 is made up of 13 amino acids. Deletions cut 0 bases from V and 1 base from J, with 6 bases between. Germline V gene sequence: CDR1 GTSNPN, CDR2 SVGIG (reference sequence). DNA for the CDR3: TGTGCCTGGAGTGTTCAGGGGAACACTGAAGCTTTCTTT. This encodes CAWSVQGNTEAFF. The variable domain in full, with the rest retrieved from reference TRBV30 and TRBJ1-1, is SQTIHQWPATLVQPVGSPLSLECTVEGTSNPNLYWYRQAAGRGLQLLFYSVGIGQISSEVPQNLSASRPQDRQFILSSKKLLLSDSGFYLCAWSVQGNTEAFFGQGTRLTVV.

This clonotype was seen a handful of times. The chain couples TRBV20-1 to TRBJ2-1; possible D gene TRBD1, 5 bases. Trimming left V 3 bases short and J 5 bases short, with 20 bases between. Germline V CDR1 and CDR2: DFQATT, SNEGSKA (reference sequence). This CDR3 region has 16 residues. The CDR3 DNA follows: TGCAGTGCTAGCTCAGGGCCCCTTGGAAAGGACAATGAGCAGTTCTTC. It is translated as CSASSGPLGKDNEQFF.

This clonotype was detected many times. The rearrangement joins TRBV6-1 to TRBJ1-4; TRBD1 is a possible D gene (5 bases). V lost 8 bases, J lost 10 bases, and 17 bases lay in between. The CDR3 has 13 residues. In germline, CDR1 is MNHNS, CDR2 SASEGT. CDR3 amino acids: CASHLGEGGKLFF. In DNA form, the CDR3 reads TGTGCCAGCCATTTGGGGGAAGGAGGAAAACTGTTTTTT.

This clonotype has a count of ten or more. This rearrangement joins TRBV27 to TRBJ2-7, with 7 bases matching TRBD2. V gave up 3 bases and J gave up 1 base; unmatched junction bases: 6. CDR1 and CDR2 from the germline V gene are MNHEY and SMNVEV (reference sequence). CDR3 size: 15 residues. CDR3 protein: CASSLVSGDSYEQYF. CDR3 DNA: TGTGCCAGCAGTTTGGTAAGCGGGGATTCCTACGAGCAGTACTTC.

This clonotype showed up just a few times. The V gene is TRBV30, the J gene TRBJ2-5; tentatively, D is TRBD1 (5 bases). The CDR3 spans 13 residues. CDR1 and CDR2 (germline): GTSNPN, SVGIG (reference sequence). The V end was cut by 4 bases, the J end by 1 base, with 10 bases between. This chain's CDR3 is CAWNWGGQETQYF. Written as DNA, the CDR3 is TGTGCCTGGAACTGGGGCGGCCAAGAGACCCAGTACTTC.

The rearrangement joins TRBV6-1 to TRBJ2-7; 9 nucleotides match TRBD1. The germline CDR1 and CDR2 sequences are MNHNS and SASEGT. V dropped 5 bases and J dropped 5; count of bases not matched to a gene: 10. The CDR3 totals 15 residues. CDR3 nucleotides: TGTGCCAGCAGTTCGCCGGGACAGGGTAGAAACGAGCAGTACTTC. Translation: CASSSPGQGRNEQYF.

This clonotype was recorded a few times. The chain links TRBV20-1 to TRBJ2-7; 10 bases fit TRBD1. This CDR3 is built from 14 residues. With 1 base clipped from V and 2 bases from J, the junction kept 2 bases outside the gene matches. CDR1 and CDR2 (germline): DFQATT, SNEGSKA (reference sequence). The CDR3 nucleotides are TGCAGTGCTAGAGCCGGACAGGGGGCCTACGAGCAGTACTTC. It translates to CSARAGQGAYEQYF.